This T cell receptor beta chain was sequenced during a study of graft-versus-host responses after intestinal transplantation. Turning to the study itself: The whole recipient group had anti-thymocyte globulin induction followed by tacrolimus and steroids for 2 to 3 years.

Regarding this clone: Its antigen is currently unknown.

This CDR3 region has 17 residues. The germline V gene has CDR1 LGHNA and CDR2 YNFKEQ. V lost 3 bases and J lost 2, with 19 bases in between. Broader study findings: Recipient marrow showed GvH clones, some seen first in ileum or blood. With peak circulating GvH clone levels came an association with early post-transplant HvG declines.

Using immunoSEQ multiplex PCR, the repertoire was profiled, and TCRdb retains in-frame clones only, with some absent. The table records about 41,000 clones, 90% to 95% of them present only once. Sequences were derived from unstimulated CD8+ T cells sorted from spleen or lymph node cells, sampled before transplant. The TCR originated in a human donor who was the organ donor for an intestinal transplant. This chain links TRBV4-2 with TRBJ1-1; D unresolved. This chain's CDR3 is CASSHPPLEALNTEAFF. The CDR3 region has the DNA TGTGCCAGCAGCCACCCTCCTTTGGAGGCCCTTAACACTGAAGCTTTCTTT.